Detailed here is one T cell receptor (beta chain). Its cognate antigen has yet to be identified. There are no base qualities to consult, and no much larger clone falls within one base. The germline V gene yields MNHEY for CDR1 and SVGAGI for CDR2. V drops 3 bases and J drops 3 bases, leaving 12 bases in between. Including the terminal cysteine and phenylalanine, the CDR3 comprises 15 residues. Only the CDR3 DNA stays, 45 bases, in frame from base 1. To sequence the TCRbeta CDR3 region, genomic DNA was isolated from the sorted cells. The immunoSEQ Assay was used for sequencing of TCRbeta CDR3 regions. This immuneACCESS table, as held by TCRdb, lists in-frame sequences with V and J called but not all clones. Of the missing ones, under half trace to an unresolved V gene in checked studies; the others have no known cause. The sample data list 95,000 to 100,000 clones, and roughly 93% of these were observed just once. Clones ranked in the top ten supply around 0.28% of the sample.

These data come from a study of OX40 agonist ivuxolimab in advanced cancers. Background for the entire study: Ivuxolimab was an agonistic, fully human IgG2 monoclonal antibody directed against OX40 (CD134), a costimulatory receptor. Intravenous ivuxolimab was administered to patients every 2 weeks at six dose levels: 0.01, 0.1, 0.3, 1.5, 3 and 10 mg/kg. Among the roughly 52 dose-escalation patients, 19 had hepatocellular carcinoma, some 15 melanoma, 9 renal cell carcinoma and 9 head and neck cancer. In the dose-escalation cohort, 82.7% of patients were male, and the mean age was approximately 64 years, with a range of about 23 to 80. Prior anti-PD-1, anti-PD-L1 or anti-CTLA-4 therapy was permitted, and checkpoint inhibitors had been received by less than 45% of dose-escalation patients. Three dose-escalation patients achieved partial responses, one with hepatocellular carcinoma and two with cutaneous melanoma. Peripheral TCRbeta sequencing aimed to test whether ivuxolimab altered TCR sequence diversity and caused clonal T-cell expansion. The paper covers the monotherapy dose-escalation part of the phase I ivuxolimab trial, which included N ≈ 50 patients. The full study reports these points: Partial responders in the 0.1-3.0 mg/kg groups had among the lowest normalized peripheral clonal expansion, especially among CD8+ T cells. Low levels of normalized T-cell clonal expansion were also seen in some patients who did not respond. Antigen specificity was not determined for the clonally expanded peripheral T cells. Clonal expansion of both CD4+ and CD8+ blood T cells was observed from baseline to week 6 at doses 0.1 to 3.0 mg/kg. After ivuxolimab, more expanded clones were found on average in CD8+ T cells than in CD4+ T cells.

The trial excluded patients who had a history of autoimmune disease or were on systemic immunosuppression. In every dose cohort, peripheral blood was drawn for TCR sequencing at baseline, cycle 4 day 1, and cycle 7 day 1. Samples were obtained from an open-label, multicenter, first-in-human phase I dose-escalation trial of ivuxolimab. Adults with locally advanced or metastatic head and neck squamous cell, hepatocellular, melanoma or renal cell carcinoma were enrolled in the trial. Before TCR sequencing, CD4+ T cells and CD8+ T cells were sorted from peripheral blood as separate populations. The sequences come from CD4+ or CD8+ T cells sorted from blood, collected in a trial of the OX40 agonist ivuxolimab. The receptor was derived from an adult with an advanced solid tumor such as melanoma, head and neck, liver or kidney cancer. This sequence uses TRBV6-5 and TRBJ1-3, with a tentative D gene TRBD1 over 5 matching bases. The DNA sequence is given as TGTGCCAGCAGTTATGTCCAGGGTGGTGGAAACACCATATATTTT. Protein translation: CASSYVQGGGNTIYF.